This T cell receptor (beta chain) was profiled in a study of blood T cell repertoires in COVID-19 (dated by TCRdb to the early 2020s). Background for the entire study: Samples from collaborators originated in the United States, Italy and Spain and spanned both the acute and convalescent phases of COVID-19. The prospective study material was composed of cDNA or gDNA derived from T cells, B-cell-depleted T cells, or PBMCs. Deeply sampled blood TCRbeta repertoires from subjects exposed to, actively infected with, or recovered from COVID-19 were included in the dataset. The repertoires were released in a freely available public database intended as a resource for research on the immune response to SARS-CoV-2. The samples were drawn from two sources: the first 160 participants of the ongoing ImmuneRACE study, and about 1,300 subjects contributed by 6 global collaborators. A de-identified subject ID, COVID-19 status, age in years and sex were almost always included in the sample metadata. HLA class I and class II types, where available, came from metadata supplied by the sample provider rather than from assay-based typing.

The junction shows trimming of 5 bases on V and 3 bases on J, and the gene matches do not reach 5 bases of it. The CDR1 and CDR2 encoded by the germline V gene are MGHRA and YSYEKL. The CDR3 goes from the cysteine to the phenylalanine over 14 residues. Only CDR3 DNA remains: 42 bases, in frame from the first base. Overall results and qualifications from the work: How much clinical and demographic metadata was included differed by source and by participant, and the metadata was provided uncurated.

On this clone itself: The target of this receptor is not known. The sample holds no much larger clone one base away, and base qualities are not on file.

Participants in the prospective study were enrolled through a virtual design, were aged about 18 to 100 years, and lived in roughly 24 United States geographic areas. In the prospective study, participants were assigned to cohorts based on the clinical history participants reported in a screening survey and a study questionnaire. In the prospective study, mobile phlebotomists collected whole blood, serum and a nasopharyngeal or oropharyngeal swab from each participant. Participants in the prospective study had the option to provide additional blood draws and questionnaires over an approximately 2-month period. Before DNA extraction, blood samples from the prospective study were shipped at room temperature or frozen. TCRbeta CDR3 regions were amplified from genomic DNA by means of the immunoSEQ Assay, a bias-controlled multiplex PCR. From the authors' description of their analysis: Within the assay, amplification of reference gene primers was used to estimate how many nucleated cells each sample contained. To quantify the absolute abundance of each unique TCRbeta CDR3 rearrangement, sequence reads were collapsed and filtered. For each sample, productive Simpson clonality was calculated as the square root of Simpson's diversity index over productive rearrangements. Entries here come from immuneACCESS through TCRdb and include only in-frame sequences with V and J called. Some clones fail to appear in such tables; in the studies checked, an unresolved V gene covers under half of the shortfall, and the cause of the remainder is unknown. D and trimming were read from the DNA, whereas the V and J calls and clone size are those reported in that table. The sample includes about 240,000 clones, with approximately 83% observed a single time. 3% to 4% of the sample is taken by the ten largest.

The sample was PBMCs or T cells enriched from blood (not recorded which). This clonotype was sampled from a middle-aged woman with acute COVID-19. The chain is encoded by TRBV4-1 joined to TRBJ2-7; the junction holds 9 bases that match TRBD1. The base sequence is TGCGCCAGCAGCGCCGGACAGGGGAACTACGAGCAGTACTTC. It codes for CASSAGQGNYEQYF.